These 20 T cell receptor beta chains were sequenced from one sample in a study of blood T cell repertoires in COVID-19. The data were produced by immunoSEQ multiplex PCR, yet TCRdb's version contains in-frame clones alone and is incomplete. The sample records a few hundred thousand clones, more than 75% being singletons. Sample: peripheral blood. These receptor sequences come from a woman in her 70s with active or convalescent COVID-19.

V gene TRBV10-1 combines with J gene TRBJ2-1; D may be TRBD1 (5 bases). CDR1 is WNHNN and CDR2 is SYGVQD in the germline V gene (reference sequence). There are 16 residues in the CDR3. V shed 0 bases and J shed 5 bases, with 14 bases lying between them. CDR3 residues: CASSESRQTRDNEQFF. DNA of the CDR3: TGCGCCAGCAGTGAGTCGCGACAGACCCGCGACAATGAGCAGTTCTTC.

The J gene is TRBJ1-5, the V gene TRBV6-1, with no clear D. The CDR3 spans 13 residues. Germline CDR1 is MNHNS and CDR2 is SASEGT. V was shortened by 3 bases and J by 0 bases, with 3 bases between the two germline ends. The CDR3 DNA reads as TGTGCCAGCAGTGATAATAGCAATCAGCCCCAGCATTTT. This translates into CASSDNSNQPQHF.

The chain carries TRBV4-3 and TRBJ1-4, with 10 bases lining up with TRBD1. Germline V lookup: CDR1 LGHNA, CDR2 YSLEER. Unmatched junction bases numbered 9, after V lost 4 bases and J lost 7 bases. CDR3 length equals 16 residues. DNA for the CDR3: TGCGCCAGCAGCCCCGGGGACAGGGGTAGGGGTGAAAAACTGTTTTTT. Amino acid sequence: CASSPGDRGRGEKLFF.

This clone was detected only a few times. This chain uses TRBV25-1 with TRBJ2-2, with no clear D. The V and J ends lost 4 bases and 2 bases respectively, with 8 bases between them. CDR3 length equals 14 residues. Germline assignment: CDR1 MGHDK and CDR2 SYGVNS. The CDR3 bases are TGTGCCAGCAGTGTGTGGAGTAACACCGGGGAGCTGTTTTTT. It yields the protein CASSVWSNTGELFF.

This clone was recorded only once. The chain combines TRBV6-5 with TRBJ2-3, with 7 positions matching TRBD2. This CDR3 is 14 amino acids long. V trimming: 6 bases; J trimming: 3 bases; junction bases outside the gene matches: 6. Germline CDR1 is MNHEY and CDR2 is SVGAGI. The DNA of the CDR3 is TGTGCCAGCAGAGGCGGGGGAAGAACAGATACGCAGTATTTT. This codes for CASRGGGRTDTQYF.

The chain couples TRBV19 to TRBJ2-7; D is possibly TRBD1 (5 bases). CDR1 and CDR2 (germline): LNHDA, SQIVND (reference sequence). CDR3 length: 17 residues. V was clipped by 4 bases and J by 4 bases, with 23 bases between them. In nucleotides, the CDR3 is TGTGCCAGTAGTACCCCAGGGTCCGTGGGTCACCGGTACGAGCAGTACTTC. It specifies CASSTPGSVGHRYEQYF.

The chain joins TRBV19 to TRBJ2-2; possibly TRBD1 for D (5 bases). This CDR3 contains 14 residues. Germline V gives CDR1 LNHDA, CDR2 SQIVND (reference sequence). V was cut by 8 bases and J by 0 bases, with 10 bases left in between. CDR3 sequence: CASRQNTNTGELFF. The DNA of the CDR3 is TGTGCCAGTCGACAGAACACGAACACCGGGGAGCTGTTTTTT. Looking up the rest from reference TRBV19 and TRBJ2-2 gives the full variable domain: DGGITQSPKYLFRKEGQNVTLSCEQNLNHDAMYWYRQDPGQGLRLIYYSQIVNDFQKGDIAEGYSVSREKKESFPLTVTSAQKNPTAFYLCASRQNTNTGELFFGEGSRLTVL.

The V and J genes are TRBV7-9 and TRBJ2-2; 8 bases map to TRBD2. The CDR3 runs to 15 residues. Germline loops: CDR1 SEHNR, CDR2 FQNEAQ (reference sequence). V was pared by 0 bases and J by 5 bases, with 2 bases of the junction left unmatched. The CDR3 DNA reads TGTGCCAGCAGCTTAGCGGCTAGCGGGACCGGGGAGCTGTTTTTT. It encodes CASSLAASGTGELFF.

V and J are TRBV5-1 and TRBJ2-5; D is unresolved. The CDR3 contains 14 residues. Looked up from germline, CDR1 is SGHRS and CDR2 is YFSETQ. V was clipped by 2 bases and J by 1 base, with 9 bases between them. CDR3 sequence reads: CASSFAQTQETQYF. CDR3 bases: TGCGCCAGCAGCTTCGCACAGACCCAAGAGACCCAGTACTTC.

This chain connects TRBV9 to TRBJ2-3, with D maybe TRBD1 (6 bases). This CDR3 contains 15 residues. Germline V gene data show CDR1 as SGDLS and CDR2 as YYNGEE. The V end was cut by 4 bases, the J end by 0 bases, with 12 bases between. The CDR3 reads CASSLTGASTDTQYF. The CDR3 DNA sequence: TGTGCCAGCAGCTTGACAGGTGCTAGCACAGATACGCAGTATTTT.

This CDR3 is CASSYGQGQPQHF. For the CDR3, the DNA is TGTGCCAGCAGTTACGGACAGGGTCAGCCCCAGCATTTT. V usage is TRBV27 and J usage is TRBJ1-5; 8 nucleotides agree with TRBD1. In germline, CDR1 is MNHEY, CDR2 SMNVEV (reference sequence). CDR3 size: 13 residues. V dropped 4 bases and J dropped 6; count of bases not matched to a gene: 2.

The J gene is TRBJ1-1, the V gene TRBV6-1, with D perhaps matching TRBD1 (6 bases). The CDR3 has 13 residues. V was shortened by 3 bases and J by 5 bases, with 10 bases between the two germline ends. CDR1 and CDR2 from the germline V gene are MNHNS and SASEGT. CDR3 nucleotides: TGTGCCAGCAGTGACAGGGGAAAAACTGAAGCTTTCTTT. Protein sequence: CASSDRGKTEAFF.

This chain uses TRBV18 with TRBJ1-1; possibly TRBD1 for D (5 bases). CDR3 length equals 16 residues. CDR1 is KGHSH and CDR2 is LQKENI in the germline V gene. V shed 4 bases and J shed 11 bases, with 26 bases lying between them. CDR3 in amino acids: CASSRMESGFGLGAFF. CDR3 nucleotide sequence: TGTGCCAGCTCACGGATGGAATCAGGGTTTGGCCTTGGGGCTTTCTTT.

The chain carries TRBV9 and TRBJ1-6; 10 bases align to TRBD1. With 0 bases clipped from V and 9 bases from J, the junction kept 6 bases outside the gene matches. CDR1 SGDLS and CDR2 YYNGEE come from the germline V gene. The CDR3 totals 16 residues. CDR3 DNA sequence: TGTGCCAGCAGCGTAGGGGACAGGGGTTCTAGTTCACCCCTCCACTTT. Translating it yields CASSVGDRGSSSPLHF. Based on the CDR3 plus reference TRBV9 and TRBJ1-6, the full variable domain is DSGVTQTPKHLITATGQRVTLRCSPRSGDLSVYWYQQSLDQGLQFLIQYYNGEERAKGNILERFSAQQFPDLHSELNLSSLELGDSALYFCASSVGDRGSSSPLHFGNGTRLTVT.

The chain recombines TRBV6-2 or TRBV6-3 with TRBJ2-2, with D uncertain. Deletions cut 4 bases from V and 1 base from J, with 10 bases between. From germline, CDR1 is MNHEY and CDR2 SVGEGT. The CDR3 consists of 15 residues. CDR3 DNA sequence: TGTGCCAGCAGTTCCCACTTTAGGAACACCGGGGAGCTGTTTTTT. It is translated as CASSSHFRNTGELFF.

The chain combines TRBV4-2 with TRBJ2-3; perhaps TRBD1 as D (6 bases). Per the germline V gene, CDR1 is LGHNA and CDR2 is YNFKEQ. V was cut by 3 bases and J by 6 bases, with 13 bases left in between. The CDR3 covers 14 residues. The CDR3, as DNA: TGTGCCAGCAGCCAGGGGGCGGGCAGCGATACGCAGTATTTT. Protein sequence: CASSQGAGSDTQYF.

The chain combines TRBV2 with TRBJ1-5; no firm D call. V gave up 1 base and J gave up 0 bases, with 7 bases separating them. The CDR3 has 15 residues. Germline CDR1 is SNHLY and CDR2 is FYNNEI. The chain's CDR3 is CASSEGRHSNQPQHF. DNA for the CDR3: TGTGCCAGCAGTGAAGGCAGACATAGCAATCAGCCCCAGCATTTT.

V usage is TRBV2 and J usage is TRBJ1-1, with D possibly TRBD1 on 5 matching bases. The CDR3 extends over 14 amino acids. CDR1 is SNHLY and CDR2 is FYNNEI in the germline V gene. V was pared by 6 bases and J by 1 base, with 12 bases between. CDR3: CASSLQERNTEAFF. In DNA form, the CDR3 reads TGTGCCAGCAGCCTACAGGAAAGGAACACTGAAGCTTTCTTT.

This sequence joins TRBV19 and TRBJ1-5; the D is unclear. With 8 bases removed from V and 5 bases from J, the gap between germline ends came to 7 bases. There are 11 residues in the CDR3. Germline loops: CDR1 LNHDA, CDR2 SQIVND (reference sequence). CDR3 nucleotides: TGTGCCAGTGGAGCCTATCAGCCCCAGCATTTT. Translation: CASGAYQPQHF.

The V call is TRBV6-1, the J call TRBJ1-1; 8 nucleotides agree with TRBD1. Germline assignment: CDR1 MNHNS and CDR2 SASEGT. The V gene end was trimmed by 6 bases and the J gene end by 5 bases; junction bases not matched to a gene: 5. The length of the CDR3 is 13 residues. CDR3 bases: TGTGCCAGCAGGACAGGGGCCGGGACTGAAGCTTTCTTT. Protein: CASRTGAGTEAFF.